Given below is one T cell receptor (beta chain) in context. Its matching antigen is unknown. These data come from a study of a mutant IDH1 vaccine in newly diagnosed glioma. About the study: Patients began vaccination 4-6 weeks after radiotherapy alone, or with temozolomide cycles. Regarding the study as a whole: Pseudoprogression showed no apparent link to changes in top peripheral T cell clonotypes.

The data were produced by immunoSEQ multiplex PCR, yet TCRdb's version contains in-frame clones alone and is incomplete. The sample has about 74,000 clones; roughly 86% are singletons. Time point reported: week 35, safety follow-up. Every vaccination contained 300 ug of the mutant IDH1 20-mer peptide and was paired with topical imiquimod. The CDR3 sequence is 14 residues long. CDR1 and CDR2 (germline): MDHEN, SYDVKM. The V end lost 8 bases, the J end lost 6 bases, and 17 bases lay between the germline ends. The chain has TRBV28 and TRBJ1-5; maybe TRBD1 (5 bases). The sequence was collected from a man under 40 with glioma. Sample: PBMCs, taken from a glioma patient whose treatment included an IDH1 peptide vaccine. The CDR3 region has the DNA TGTGCCAGCTCTGCTCGGGGTGGGGGTCAGCCCCAGCATTTT. It yields the protein CASSARGGGQPQHF.